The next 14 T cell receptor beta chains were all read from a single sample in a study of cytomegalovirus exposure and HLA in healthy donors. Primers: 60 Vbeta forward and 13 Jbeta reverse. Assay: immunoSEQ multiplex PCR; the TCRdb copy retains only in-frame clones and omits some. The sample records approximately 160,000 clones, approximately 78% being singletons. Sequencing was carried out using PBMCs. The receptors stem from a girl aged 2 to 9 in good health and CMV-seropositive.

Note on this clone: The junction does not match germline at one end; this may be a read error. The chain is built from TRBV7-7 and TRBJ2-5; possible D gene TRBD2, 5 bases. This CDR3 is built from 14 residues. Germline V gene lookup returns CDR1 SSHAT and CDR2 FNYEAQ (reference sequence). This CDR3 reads CASSLGSGQETQYF. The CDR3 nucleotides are TGTGCTAGCAGCTTAGGGTCGGGGCAAGAGACCCAGTACTTC.

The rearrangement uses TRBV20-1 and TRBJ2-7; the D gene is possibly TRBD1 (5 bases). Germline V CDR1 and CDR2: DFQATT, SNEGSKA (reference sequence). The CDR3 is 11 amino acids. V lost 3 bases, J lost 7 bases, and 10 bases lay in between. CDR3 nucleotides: TGCAGTGCTAGGGGGCCAGGGGAGCAGTACTTC. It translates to CSARGPGEQYF.

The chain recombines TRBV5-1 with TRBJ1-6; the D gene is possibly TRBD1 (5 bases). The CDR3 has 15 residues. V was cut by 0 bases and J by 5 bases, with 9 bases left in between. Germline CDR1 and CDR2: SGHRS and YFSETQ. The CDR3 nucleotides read TGCGCCAGCAGCTTGGGGACACTGAATAATTCACCCCTCCACTTT. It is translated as CASSLGTLNNSPLHF.

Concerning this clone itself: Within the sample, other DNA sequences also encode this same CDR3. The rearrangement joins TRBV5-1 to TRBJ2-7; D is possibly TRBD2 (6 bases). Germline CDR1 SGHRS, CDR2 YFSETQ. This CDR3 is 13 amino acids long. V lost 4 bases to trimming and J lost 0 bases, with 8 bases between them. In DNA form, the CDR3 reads TGCGCCAGCAGCCTCGGGAGCTCCTACGAGCAGTACTTC. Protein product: CASSLGSSYEQYF.

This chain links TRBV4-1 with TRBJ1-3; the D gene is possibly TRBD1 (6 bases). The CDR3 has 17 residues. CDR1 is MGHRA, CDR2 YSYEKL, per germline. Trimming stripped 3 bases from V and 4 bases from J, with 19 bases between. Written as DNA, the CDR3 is TGCGCCAGCAGCCACCCCCGGACTCTCAGGGGCGGAAACACCATATATTTT. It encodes CASSHPRTLRGGNTIYF.

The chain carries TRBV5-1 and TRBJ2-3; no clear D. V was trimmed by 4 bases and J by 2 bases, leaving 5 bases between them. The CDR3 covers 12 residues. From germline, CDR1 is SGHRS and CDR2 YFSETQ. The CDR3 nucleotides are TGCGCCAGCAGCCTAAACACAGATACGCAGTATTTT. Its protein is CASSLNTDTQYF. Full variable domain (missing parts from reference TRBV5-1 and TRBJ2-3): KAGVTQTPRYLIKTRGQQVTLSCSPISGHRSVSWYQQTPGQGLQFLFEYFSETQRNKGNFPGRFSGRQFSNSRSEMNVSTLELGDSALYLCASSLNTDTQYFGPGTRLTVL.

The CDR3 is CAESSTGNTIYF. The DNA for the CDR3 is TGTGCCGAATCCTCAACAGGAAACACCATATATTTT. The genes are TRBV30 and TRBJ1-3; D is ambiguous. This CDR3 has 12 amino acids. Deletions cut 8 bases from V and 4 bases from J, with 12 bases between. The germline gives CDR1 GTSNPN, CDR2 SVGIG (reference sequence).

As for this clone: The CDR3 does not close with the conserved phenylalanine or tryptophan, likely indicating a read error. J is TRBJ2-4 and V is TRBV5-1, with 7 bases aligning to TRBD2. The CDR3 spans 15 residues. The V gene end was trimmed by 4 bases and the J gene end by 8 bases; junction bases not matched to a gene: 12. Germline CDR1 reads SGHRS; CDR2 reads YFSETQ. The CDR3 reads CASSKGLPNRDIQYL. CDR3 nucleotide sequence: TGCGCCAGCAGCAAGGGACTACCCAATCGGGACATTCAGTACCTC.

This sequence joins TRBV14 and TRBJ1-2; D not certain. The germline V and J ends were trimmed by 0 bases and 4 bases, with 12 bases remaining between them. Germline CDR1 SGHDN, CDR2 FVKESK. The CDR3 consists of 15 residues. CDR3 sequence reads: CASSQDAFGFYGYTF. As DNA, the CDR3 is TGTGCCAGCAGCCAAGACGCCTTCGGGTTCTATGGCTACACCTTC. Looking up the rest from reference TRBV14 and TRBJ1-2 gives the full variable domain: EAGVTQFPSHSVIEKGQTVTLRCDPISGHDNLYWYRRVMGKEIKFLLHFVKESKQDESGMPNNRFLAERTGGTYSTLKVQPAELEDSGVYFCASSQDAFGFYGYTFGSGTRLTVV.

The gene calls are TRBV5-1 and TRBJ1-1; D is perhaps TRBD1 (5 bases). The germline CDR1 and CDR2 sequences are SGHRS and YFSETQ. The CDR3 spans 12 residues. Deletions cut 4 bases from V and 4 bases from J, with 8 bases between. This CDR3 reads CASSRGSTEAFF. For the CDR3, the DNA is TGCGCCAGCAGCCGGGGGAGCACTGAAGCTTTCTTT.

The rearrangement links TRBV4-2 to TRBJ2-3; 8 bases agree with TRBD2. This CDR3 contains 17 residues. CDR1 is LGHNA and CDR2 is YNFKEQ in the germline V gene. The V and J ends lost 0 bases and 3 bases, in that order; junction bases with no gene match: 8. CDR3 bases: TGTGCCAGCAGCCAAGATCAGTCAGTAGCGGGGACAGATACGCAGTATTTT. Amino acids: CASSQDQSVAGTDTQYF.

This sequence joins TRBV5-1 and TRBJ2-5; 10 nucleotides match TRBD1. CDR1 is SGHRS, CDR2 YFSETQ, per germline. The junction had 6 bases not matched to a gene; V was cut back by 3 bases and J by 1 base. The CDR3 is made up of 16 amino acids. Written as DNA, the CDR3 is TGCGCCAGCAGCTCATCCCGGGACAGGGGCCAAGAGACCCAGTACTTC. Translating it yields CASSSSRDRGQETQYF.

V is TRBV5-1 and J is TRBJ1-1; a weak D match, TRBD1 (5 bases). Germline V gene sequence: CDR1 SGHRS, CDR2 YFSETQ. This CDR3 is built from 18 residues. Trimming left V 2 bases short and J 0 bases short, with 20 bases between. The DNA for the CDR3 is TGCGCCAGCAGCTTACATTTATCAGGTGGGGCCATGAACACTGAAGCTTTCTTT. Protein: CASSLHLSGGAMNTEAFF.

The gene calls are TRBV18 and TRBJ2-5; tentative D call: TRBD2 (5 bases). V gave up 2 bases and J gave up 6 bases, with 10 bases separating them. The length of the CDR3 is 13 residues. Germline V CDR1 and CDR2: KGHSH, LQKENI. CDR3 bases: TGTGCCAGCTCACCAGAGGGCCACAAGACCCAGTACTTC. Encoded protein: CASSPEGHKTQYF.